This T cell receptor (beta chain) is from a study of blood T cell repertoires in COVID-19. The protocol was immunoSEQ multiplex PCR, while the TCRdb copy is restricted to in-frame clones and leaves out a portion. The data contain a few hundred thousand clones, around 89% of them singletons. This clone was seen once. The source is a woman under 30 with acute COVID-19. The sequenced material came from PBMCs or T cells enriched from blood (not recorded which).

CDR3 in amino acids: CASSRDRDRTEAFF. CDR3 DNA sequence: TGTGCCAGCAGCCGGGACAGGGATCGCACTGAAGCTTTCTTT. The chain carries TRBV28 and TRBJ1-1, with TRBD1 matching over 9 bases. This CDR3 is built from 14 residues. Germline trimming cut 6 bases from V and 4 bases from J; bases unmatched to any gene: 6. Germline CDR1 and CDR2: MDHEN and SYDVKM.